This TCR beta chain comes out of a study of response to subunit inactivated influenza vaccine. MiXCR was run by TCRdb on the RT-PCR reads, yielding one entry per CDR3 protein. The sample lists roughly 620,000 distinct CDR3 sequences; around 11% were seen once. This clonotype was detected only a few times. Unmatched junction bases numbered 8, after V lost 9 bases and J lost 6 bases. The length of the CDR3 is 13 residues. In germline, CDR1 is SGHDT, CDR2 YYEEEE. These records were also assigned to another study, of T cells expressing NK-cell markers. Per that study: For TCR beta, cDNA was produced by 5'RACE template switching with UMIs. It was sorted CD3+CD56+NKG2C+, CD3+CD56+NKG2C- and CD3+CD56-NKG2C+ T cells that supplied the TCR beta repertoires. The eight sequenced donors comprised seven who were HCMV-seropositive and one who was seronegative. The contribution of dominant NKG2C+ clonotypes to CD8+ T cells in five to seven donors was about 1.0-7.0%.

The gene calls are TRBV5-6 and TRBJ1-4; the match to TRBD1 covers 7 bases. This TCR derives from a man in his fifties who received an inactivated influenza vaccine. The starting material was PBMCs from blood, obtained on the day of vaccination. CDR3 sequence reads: CAINTGDDEKLFF. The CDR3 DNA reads TGTGCCATCAATACAGGGGACGATGAAAAACTGTTTTTT.